This record covers a single T cell receptor beta chain. The specificity of this receptor is unknown. No much larger clonotype is one base removed from it; base qualities were not supplied. In total, just over 650 healthy bone marrow donors made up the cohort. All cohort members were sampled while nominally healthy, although unrecorded immune exposures were likely present. Of the 700 or so cohort members, 250 to 300 had a positive CMV serostatus and 350 to 450 had a negative one, while no CMV serostatus was recorded for the donor. Every donor gave a peripheral blood sample, and the peripheral blood mononuclear cells from that sample were used for TCR beta sequencing. Genomic DNA was extracted from the blood cell samples with the Qiagen DNeasy Blood Extraction Kit. The library was prepared using the immunoSEQ multiplex PCR assay. For the multiplex PCR, a mixture combining 60 forward primers for TCR Vbeta segments and 13 reverse primers for TCR Jbeta segments was used. The CDR3 region of rearranged TCR beta genes was amplified from genomic DNA with a multiplex PCR assay. The amplified TCR beta libraries were sequenced on the Illumina HiSeq System as 87-base-pair reads. Under the source paper's analysis protocol: A later analysis counted tens of millions of unique TCR beta chains across the approximately 700 repertoires, and some 11 million of these chains were shared by at least two donors. A nearest-neighbor algorithm error-corrected the raw reads and collapsed the reads into unique sequences, merging closely related sequences to remove PCR and sequencing errors. Alignment of CDR3 sequences to IMGT reference sequences was used to assign V, D and J gene segments. For a sequence to be retained, a match of at least six nucleotides to both a V gene segment and a J gene segment was required. Rearrangements were classified as productive when the CDR3 lacked stop codons and remained in frame with V and J, and all other rearrangements were classified as non-productive. CDR3 was defined by IMGT convention, running from the second conserved V-encoded cysteine to the conserved J-encoded phenylalanine. The earlier analysis of some 540 of the donors excluded any sequence lacking an unambiguous match to a single V gene segment. An earlier analysis of 587 of the donors classified V segments as functional when productive rearrangements were above 56.7% and as segregating when the standard deviation between donors was above 5%. A statistical classification framework was built for diagnosing cytomegalovirus status from the catalog of TCR beta chain sequences. In a later analysis, TCR nucleotide sequences were compared against IMGT/GENE-DB human TR gene sequences so that V and J genes could be assigned. A later analysis assigned CDR3 sequences and most-parsimonious VDJ recombination scenarios with the TCRdist pipeline. In a later analysis, every TCR beta chain was defined by the combination of its CDR3 amino acid sequence and its V-gene family, and reads without a unique V-gene family were dropped. To address suspected cross-contamination and a sequencing artifact, a later analysis removed over 500 highly shared, low-generation-probability nucleotide sequences. A later analysis calculated a clonal expansion index for each public chain from normalized within-repertoire ranks of inferred template counts. Generation probabilities in a later analysis came from a VDJ recombination model fitted to out-of-frame rearrangements, and those results were checked against IGoR. A later analysis scored TCR-TCR, TCR-HLA and TCR-CMV co-occurrence with hypergeometric tests, applying a repertoire-size bias correction to TCR pairs. A later analysis estimated false discovery rates by permuting HLA or CMV assignments 20 times. A later analysis grouped co-occurring TCRs with DBSCAN, adding TCRdist sequence similarity when clustering within HLA-allele-positive subsets. Repertoires with fewer than 30,000 or more than 120,000 public chains were left out of co-occurrence clustering, as were a few repertoires with anomalous nucleotide sharing. TCRdb holds this immuneACCESS table with in-frame rearrangements only. Some clones are missing; in checked studies, unresolved V genes explain under half, and the rest has no known cause. That table furnishes V, J and clone size, whereas the DNA furnished D and trimming. The sample includes around 70,000 clones, with over 75% observed a single time. The ten largest account for 5% to 8.5% of the sample.

The data were obtained in a study of cytomegalovirus exposure and HLA in healthy donors (dated by TCRdb to the late 2010s). Study-wide context: According to an earlier analysis of around 600 of the donors, about 190 million T cells yielded 90 million to 140 million unique TCR beta sequences and 276 Gb of sequence data. Typing coverage differed by locus: A, B, C, DRB1 and DQB1 were typed in about 620-640 donors, DQA1 in 500 to 550, DPA1 in some 610, and DPB1 in just under 480. All discovery cohort repertoires had been generated using a single sequencing platform. Genome-wide SNP genotypes for about 60% of the 666 donors were used in a later genetic analysis, which treated that subset as a discovery cohort. Across some 400 genotyped donors of the cohort, an average of approximately 240,000 unique TCR beta nucleotide sequences per donor were sequenced, and around 19% of those sequences were non-productive. The genetic ancestry cluster associated with self-reported Caucasian donors included about four fifths of the roughly 360 genotyped donors. To predict cytomegalovirus infection status, the study brought together high-throughput TCR immunosequencing, statistical association of individual TCRs with disease status, and machine learning. Four or five DR-DQ haplotypes were handled as single units for association and clustering, since linkage in the cohort was strong. Roughly 300 gigabases of sequencing data and some 85 million unique TCR sequences were included in an early release covering about 600 HLA-typed donors. Alongside the repertoire data, information on donor age, sex, ethnicity and CMV serostatus was compiled. Class I and class II HLA loci were covered by the typing at four-digit resolution. The study was designed to test whether signatures of past pathogen exposure could be identified by cataloging public T cell receptors. An earlier analysis of fewer than 750 of the donors used high-throughput TCR beta sequencing to judge whether each TCR beta V gene segment behaved as functional or pseudogenic. A later analysis re-examined previously published TCR beta repertoires from more than 650 donors and added high-resolution HLA genotyping to investigate patterns of TCR occurrence. Rather than drawing on any new phenotypic data, the later analysis identified candidate immune exposures from TCR beta sequences and the way those sequences occurred across donors. In addition to the first cohort of around 670 subjects, a separate validation cohort of 130 or so different subjects was used. The study profiled the T cell repertoires of more than 500 subjects by immunosequencing and related them to cytomegalovirus serostatus. What the work shows at the level of the full study, not this receptor alone: According to a later analysis, parvovirus B19, influenza, CMV and Epstein-Barr virus appeared linked to several top co-occurrence clusters. Compared with equally common non-associated chains, HLA-associated TCR beta chains in a later analysis were more clonally expanded and had lower generation probabilities. A later analysis found that most CMV-associated TCR beta chains appeared HLA-restricted, with HLA associations seemingly driven largely by CMV exposure. Broadly in line with IMGT annotations, most TCR beta V segments showed up in productive rearrangements about 90% or about 30% of the time in an earlier analysis of 450 to 750 of the donors. A further reported finding was that TCR beta sequences accurately predicted the HLA-A and HLA-B alleles for most subjects in the first cohort. HLA typing was unavailable for some donors at each locus, so association tests used only the typed subset. Only TCR beta chains were sequenced in this cohort, and the absence of alpha or paired-chain data limited detectable features. At a false discovery rate of 0.05, a later analysis linked under 20,000 TCR beta sequences to specific HLA alleles. According to the authors, the approach could potentially be generalized to other disease states and immunological phenotypes. The 87-base-pair reads could not distinguish some IMGT-functional V segments, including TRBV6-2 and TRBV6-3, so those segments were excluded. Roughly uniform sequencing depth across donors was assumed in presence/absence analyses, although this assumption may not hold. When HLA alleles, especially DR and DQ, strongly co-occurred, attributing TCR associations to individual alleles was difficult. In the study, around 150 TCR beta chains were listed as associated with cytomegalovirus. A cluster of highly shared sequence variants was judged likely to be a technical artifact of the sequencing pipeline. Across donors, most TCR sequences were observed very rarely, whereas some public TCRs were present in many individuals. Because counts were too low, roughly 16 rarely observed V segments, including chromosome 9 orphons, were left out of the earlier analysis of 587 of the donors. According to a later genetic analysis, donors in an Asian-associated ancestry cluster had fewer N-insertions in productive TCRs than the roughly 660-donor mean. A few of the identified cytomegalovirus-associated TCR beta chains were confirmed in vitro to be specific for cytomegalovirus antigens. V-gene and J-gene trimming of TCR beta chains was associated with a missense DCLRE1C variant in a later genetic analysis, and the association was replicated in an independent cohort. CMV serostatus was the only immune exposure information available for the cohort. In a later analysis, the rate of TCR association differed among HLA loci, with DRB1 alleles having the most associated TCRs and HLA-C alleles having the fewest. In both the original and validation cohorts, the classifier was reported to diagnose cytomegalovirus status with high specificity and sensitivity. Linkage disequilibrium might explain the correlated functional status among segregating V segments, but an unknown experimental factor could not be ruled out.

From its cysteine to its phenylalanine, the CDR3 spans 13 amino acids. The CDR3 DNA has 39 bases and is translated from base 1. The V end loses 1 base and the J end loses 6 bases, and a stretch of 5 bases separates them. Reading the germline V gene gives CDR1 SGHDT and CDR2 YYEEEE. The receptor comes from a human donor in good health. Source material: PBMCs. This sequence uses TRBV5-6 and TRBJ1-6; a confident D gene designation cannot be given. The CDR3 amino acid sequence is: CASSLLANSPLHF. Read as DNA, the sequence is TGTGCCAGCAGCTTGTTAGCTAATTCACCCCTCCACTTT. Extended through the reference TRBV5-6 and TRBJ1-6 proteins, this CDR3 yields the full variable domain: DAGVTQSPTHLIKTRGQQVTLRCSPKSGHDTVSWYQQALGQGPQFIFQYYEEEERQRGNFPDRFSGHQFPNYSSELNVNALLLGDSALYLCASSLLANSPLHFGNGTRLTVT.